This is a list of T cell receptor beta chains from one sample in a study of T-cell reconstitution after alpha-beta-depleted transplantation in children. TCRdb reprocessed the PCR reads via MiXCR and lists one record per CDR3 protein. The sample carries hundreds of thousands of distinct CDR3 sequences, around 15% recorded once. The material was PBMCs, mostly from graft donor cells, obtained 360 days after TCRalphabeta/CD19-depleted stem cell transplant. These receptors were collected from a male patient aged 2-10 years who had a stem cell transplant for acute lymphoblastic leukemia, so the T cells may come from the graft donor. The CDR3 runs from the conserved cysteine through the conserved F or W.

v_call	j_call	cdr3_aa
TRBV6-2/TRBV6-3	TRBJ2-7	CASSYPWLGPYEQYF
TRBV20-1	TRBJ1-5	CSARVGTNQPQHF
TRBV15	TRBJ2-4	CATSRATERLVDIQYF
TRBV11-1	TRBJ2-2	CASSTGPGLAVDGELFF
TRBV6-1	TRBJ2-4	CASSGNYNIQYF
TRBV5-1	TRBJ2-5	CASSPTPEETQYF
TRBV18	TRBJ1-5	CASSPLDLLGSNQPQHF
TRBV4-3	TRBJ2-1	CASSQDWNREQFF
TRBV5-6	TRBJ2-2	CASSSGTGLPGELFF
TRBV20-1	TRBJ2-2	CSASASGSTGELFF
TRBV10-2	TRBJ2-7	CASSRSGRGEQYF
TRBV4-3	TRBJ2-3	CASSPWIADTQYF
TRBV20-1	TRBJ2-7	CSARGGGLGSSYEQYF
TRBV5-1	TRBJ2-7	CASSSDASYEQYF
TRBV18	TRBJ1-2	CASSPGTGGATNYGYTF
TRBV25-1	TRBJ2-4	CASSAKGLSLAKNIQYF
TRBV5-1	TRBJ2-7	CASRPDSAYEQYF
TRBV18	TRBJ2-7	CASSPQGGNYEQYF
TRBV20-1	TRBJ2-1	CSARLLAPDSHNEQFF
TRBV9	TRBJ2-1	CASSVGDSNEQFF
TRBV6-2/TRBV6-3	TRBJ2-2	CASSYLHSGRENTGELFF
TRBV20-1	TRBJ2-1	CSARRASGSVGDEQFF
TRBV20-1	TRBJ2-4	CSARGGWAQGIQYF
TRBV7-8	TRBJ2-3	CASSLGWLAGVGTQYF
TRBV27	TRBJ1-1	CASSFAGDRVWGNTEAFF
TRBV28	TRBJ2-1	CASSFVAGSYNEQFF
TRBV10-3	TRBJ2-3	CAIRAGGFYYF
TRBV5-1	TRBJ2-5	CASSYVGEGETQYF
TRBV28	TRBJ2-3	CASSLRGAGRIDTQYF
TRBV4-3	TRBJ2-1	CASSHLPGLAVPYHNEQFF
TRBV7-6	TRBJ2-3	CASSLSRGVADTQYF
TRBV4-1	TRBJ2-2	CASSPGPGGELFF
TRBV28	TRBJ2-7	CASSFSTSYEQYF
TRBV7-8	TRBJ1-4	CASSSGTGGREKLFF
TRBV4-3	TRBJ2-1	CASSQDGTSSYNEQFF
TRBV4-3	TRBJ1-5	CASSQERAGWDLQPQHF
TRBV4-3	TRBJ2-7	CASSPGLEYYEQYF